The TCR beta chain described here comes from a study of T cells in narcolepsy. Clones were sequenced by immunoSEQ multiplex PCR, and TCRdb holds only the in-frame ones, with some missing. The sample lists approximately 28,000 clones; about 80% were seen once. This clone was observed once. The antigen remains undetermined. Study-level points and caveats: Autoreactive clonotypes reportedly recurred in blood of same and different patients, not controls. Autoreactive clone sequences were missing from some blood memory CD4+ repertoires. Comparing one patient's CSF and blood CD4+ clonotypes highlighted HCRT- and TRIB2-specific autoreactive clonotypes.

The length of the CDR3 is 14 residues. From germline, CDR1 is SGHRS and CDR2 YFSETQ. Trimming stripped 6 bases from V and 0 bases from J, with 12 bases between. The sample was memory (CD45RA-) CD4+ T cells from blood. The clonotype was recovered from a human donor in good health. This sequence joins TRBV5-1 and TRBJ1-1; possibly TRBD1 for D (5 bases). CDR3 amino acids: CASTVDSLNTEAFF. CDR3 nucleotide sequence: TGCGCCAGCACCGTCGACAGCTTGAACACTGAAGCTTTCTTT.